This T cell receptor (beta chain) was captured by sequencing in a study of T cells in localized non-small cell lung cancer. General observations from the study: Among the top 100 tumor clones, a median around 50 appeared in adjacent lung. Sequencing involved a lone tumor region, leaving heterogeneity possible. Uninvolved nearby lung showed the greatest T cell clonality, exceeding that found in tumor.

V lost 7 bases to trimming and J lost 2 bases; unmatched junction nucleotides: 3. Per the germline V gene, CDR1 is MNHEY and CDR2 is SVGAGI. The CDR3 runs to 13 residues. On this clone: Its antigen is undetermined.

The protocol was immunoSEQ multiplex PCR, while the TCRdb copy is restricted to in-frame clones and leaves out a portion. The sample lists about 83,000 clones, approximately 80% occurring once. This receptor was identified in a female donor over 55 with stage I lung adenocarcinoma. This chain connects TRBV6-5 to TRBJ2-3; TRBD2 matches at 7 bases. Sequences were derived from peripheral blood, sampled before any cancer treatment. In DNA, the CDR3 is TGTGCCAGCAAGGGGAGGGTCACAGATACGCAGTATTTT. Translation: CASKGRVTDTQYF.